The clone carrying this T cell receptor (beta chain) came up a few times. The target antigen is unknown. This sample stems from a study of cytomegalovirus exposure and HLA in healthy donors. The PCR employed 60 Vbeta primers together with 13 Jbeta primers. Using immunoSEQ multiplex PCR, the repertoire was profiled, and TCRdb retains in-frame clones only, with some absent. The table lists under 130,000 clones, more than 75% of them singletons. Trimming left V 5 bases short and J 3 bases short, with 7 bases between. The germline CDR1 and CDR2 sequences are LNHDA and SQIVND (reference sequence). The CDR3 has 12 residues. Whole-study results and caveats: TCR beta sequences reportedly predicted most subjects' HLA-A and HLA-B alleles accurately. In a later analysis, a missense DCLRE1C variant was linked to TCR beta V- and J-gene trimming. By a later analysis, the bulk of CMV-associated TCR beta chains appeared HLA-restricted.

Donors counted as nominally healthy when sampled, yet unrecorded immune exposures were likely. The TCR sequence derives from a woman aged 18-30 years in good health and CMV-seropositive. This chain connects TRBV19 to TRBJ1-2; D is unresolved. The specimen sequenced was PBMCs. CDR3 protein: CASSLAYYGYTF. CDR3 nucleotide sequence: TGTGCCAGTAGTTTAGCCTACTATGGCTACACCTTC.